These 13 T cell receptor beta chains came from one sample sequenced in a study of early T cells in non-severe SARS-CoV-2 infection. MiXCR, run by TCRdb on the 5' RACE reads, gives a single entry per CDR3 protein. The sample contains fewer than 30,000 distinct CDR3 sequences, roughly 9.7% of which appear only once. Material for sequencing was whole blood. All receptors come from an adult who was a healthcare worker with PCR-confirmed SARS-CoV-2 infection or an uninfected control (not recorded which).

This clonotype was found many times. CDR3 sequence reads: CASRWGMNTEAFF. The CDR3 DNA reads as TGTGCCAGCCGGTGGGGGATGAACACTGAAGCTTTCTTT. The chain carries TRBV7-6 and TRBJ1-1, with D tentatively TRBD1 (5 bases). The CDR3 covers 13 residues. Germline CDR1 and CDR2: SGHVS and FNYEAQ. The germline V and J ends were trimmed by 8 bases and 0 bases, with 10 bases remaining between them.

This clonotype was seen ten or more times. The rearrangement uses TRBV5-1 and TRBJ2-7, with D hard to call. Deletions cut 0 bases from V and 3 bases from J, with 13 bases between. CDR3 length: 15 residues. Germline V gives CDR1 SGHRS, CDR2 YFSETQ. CDR3 residues: CASSLARRNDYEQYF. The CDR3 coding sequence is TGCGCCAGCAGCTTGGCCAGAAGAAACGACTACGAGCAGTACTTC.

At least ten counts were recorded for this clonotype. The chain carries TRBV7-2 and TRBJ1-1; D is unresolved. Germline CDR1 reads SGHTA; CDR2 reads FQGNSA. The CDR3 contains 16 residues. The germline V and J ends were trimmed by 0 bases and 4 bases, with 15 bases remaining between them. The CDR3 spells CASSLAFKLRGTEAFF. The CDR3 region has the DNA TGTGCCAGCAGCTTAGCCTTTAAACTTCGGGGCACTGAAGCTTTCTTT.

J is TRBJ1-1 and V is TRBV4-2; D remains ambiguous. The germline V and J ends were trimmed by 0 bases and 4 bases, with 15 bases remaining between them. Germline V gene sequence: CDR1 LGHNA, CDR2 YNFKEQ. The CDR3 has 16 amino acids. The CDR3 bases are TGTGCCAGCAGCCAAGATCAGGCTCAGGTCGGCACTGAAGCTTTCTTT. The encoded protein is CASSQDQAQVGTEAFF.

This clonotype was counted a few times. V and J are TRBV7-9 and TRBJ1-2; D is ambiguous. Trimming shortened V by 3 bases and J by 7 bases, and 9 bases separated the two germline ends. The CDR3 sequence is 12 residues long. Germline V gives CDR1 SEHNR, CDR2 FQNEAQ (reference sequence). The CDR3 sequence is CASSFGGPGYTF. The CDR3 nucleotides read TGTGCCAGCAGCTTTGGAGGTCCTGGCTACACCTTC.

Many counts were recorded for this clonotype. The CDR3: CAISESRGEVGNEQFF. DNA for the CDR3: TGTGCCATCAGTGAGTCGAGGGGGGAGGTTGGCAATGAGCAGTTCTTC. The chain uses TRBV10-3 and TRBJ2-1, with D perhaps being TRBD1 or TRBD2 (6 bases each). CDR3 length: 16 residues. CDR1 is ENHRY, CDR2 SYGVKD, per germline. The V and J ends lost 0 bases and 6 bases respectively, with 15 bases between them.

Comments on this clonotype: Given the absence of the conserved phenylalanine or tryptophan at the CDR3 end, a read error is likely. V gene TRBV11-1 combines with J gene TRBJ2-1, with D unclear. The CDR3 runs to 13 residues. V gave up 2 bases and J gave up 7 bases, with 9 bases separating them. Germline CDR1 is SGHAT and CDR2 is FQDESV (reference sequence). The CDR3 region is CASSLSRLNEQFS. CDR3 DNA: TGTGCCAGCAGCTTATCCCGACTTAATGAGCAGTTCTCC.

The sample holds many counts of this clonotype. The chain links TRBV29-1 to TRBJ2-2; 10 positions match TRBD2. The trim removed 6 bases at V and 2 bases at J, leaving 6 bases unmatched. This CDR3 spans 15 amino acids. Germline V gene data show CDR1 as SQVTM and CDR2 as ANQGSEA. CDR3 amino acids: CSVLAGYFNTGELFF. As DNA, the CDR3 is TGCAGCGTACTAGCGGGGTACTTCAACACCGGGGAGCTGTTTTTT.

The chain recombines TRBV20-1 with TRBJ2-3; D tentatively fits TRBD1 or TRBD2 (5 bases each). The CDR3 contains 13 residues. Trimming left V 1 base short and J 9 bases short, with 14 bases between. In germline, CDR1 is DFQATT, CDR2 SNEGSKA (reference sequence). The CDR3 sequence is CSARAGGPGTQYF. The CDR3 DNA is TGCAGTGCTAGAGCTGGGGGTCCAGGCACGCAGTATTTT.

A few counts support this clonotype. The chain uses TRBV29-1 and TRBJ2-7, with 7 bases that match TRBD2. Germline loops: CDR1 SQVTM, CDR2 ANQGSEA. This CDR3 contains 13 residues. V lost 7 bases to trimming and J lost 0 bases; unmatched junction nucleotides: 6. The DNA of the CDR3 is TGCAGCGCTGCCAGCGGGGCCTCCTACGAGCAGTACTTC. This gives the protein CSAASGASYEQYF.

This clonotype was recorded a few times. The J gene is TRBJ2-7, the V gene TRBV28; either TRBD1 or TRBD2 may supply D (7 bases each). The CDR3 is 14 amino acids. Looked up from germline, CDR1 is MDHEN and CDR2 is SYDVKM. V lost 5 bases and J 2 bases, leaving 13 bases between the germline ends. CDR3 nucleotides: TGTGCCAGCAGTGCCCCAGGGGGGGCCTACGAGCAGTACTTC. Translation: CASSAPGGAYEQYF.

There are many counts of this clonotype. The gene calls are TRBV20-1 and TRBJ1-2; D is possibly TRBD1 (6 bases). V gave up 3 bases and J gave up 0 bases, with 14 bases separating them. This CDR3 comprises 15 residues. Germline assignment: CDR1 DFQATT and CDR2 SNEGSKA (reference sequence). The CDR3 nucleotides read TGCAGTGCTAGCGCGGGGGCACCAGCTAACTATGGCTACACCTTC. As protein: CSASAGAPANYGYTF.

This clonotype was seen ten or more times. J is TRBJ2-2 and V is TRBV13; D is uncertain. This CDR3 has 12 amino acids. Trimming left V 5 bases short and J 5 bases short, with 6 bases between. Germline-derived CDR1 and CDR2 are PRHDT and FYEKMQ (reference sequence). The CDR3 spells CASSLRTGELFF. CDR3 nucleotide sequence: TGTGCCAGCAGCCTCAGGACCGGGGAGCTGTTTTTT. The full variable domain, in which reference TRBV13 and TRBJ2-2 provide the parts outside the CDR3, is AAGVIQSPRHLIKEKRETATLKCYPIPRHDTVYWYQQGPGQDPQFLISFYEKMQSDKGSIPDRFSAQQFSDYHSELNMSSLELGDSALYFCASSLRTGELFFGEGSRLTVL.